A selection of T cell receptor beta chains follows, all from one sample in a study. TCRdb re-derived calls from the reads in MiXCR, one entry per CDR3 protein. The data contain thousands of distinct CDR3 sequences, 9.8% of them singletons. Sequenced material: CD4+ T cells from synovial fluid. These receptors came from a human donor with rheumatoid arthritis. Both conserved end residues are part of each CDR3. D genes are given only for firm matches. Clone size, where shown, is once, few, many, or a class for clones that have expanded.

J gene | clone size | D gene | V gene | CDR3 protein | CDR3 DNA
TRBJ1-5 | medium-sized | - | TRBV7-2 | CASSLVGTGNQPQHF | TGTGCCAGCAGCTTAGTCGGCACCGGCAATCAGCCCCAGCATTTT
TRBJ1-3 | many | - | TRBV4-2 | CASSQEVAQVDTIYF | TGTGCCAGCAGCCAAGAGGTGGCACAGGTCGACACCATATATTTT
TRBJ1-1 | few | - | TRBV20-1 | CSANLQGSGEAFF | TGCAGTGCGAATCTACAGGGATCTGGTGAAGCTTTCTTT
TRBJ1-1 | medium-sized | - | TRBV20-1 | CSARGGSEAFF | TGCAGTGCTAGAGGGGGCTCTGAAGCTTTCTTT
TRBJ2-1 | medium-sized | - | TRBV12-3/TRBV12-4 | CASSLESMNEQFF | TGTGCCAGCAGTCTTGAATCGATGAATGAGCAGTTCTTC
TRBJ2-7 | medium-sized | TRBD2 | TRBV20-1 | CSAGASGSSYEQYF | TGCAGTGCTGGGGCTAGCGGGAGCTCCTACGAGCAGTACTTC
TRBJ2-5 | medium-sized | - | TRBV2 | CASNQDHFQETQYF | TGTGCCAGCAACCAAGATCACTTTCAAGAGACCCAGTACTTC
TRBJ2-2 | large | - | TRBV7-2 | CASSIVGTQAGELFF | TGTGCCAGCAGCATAGTGGGGACCCAGGCCGGGGAGCTGTTTTTT
TRBJ2-5 | large | - | TRBV20-1 | CSALAGGSGETQYF | TGCAGTGCACTGGCCGGAGGCTCTGGAGAGACCCAGTACTTC
TRBJ2-3 | medium-sized | TRBD2 | TRBV7-2 | CASSPAGVGDTQYF | TGTGCCAGCAGCCCAGCGGGAGTCGGGGATACGCAGTATTTT
TRBJ2-3 | medium-sized | TRBD1 | TRBV20-1 | CSATAGTASTDTQYF | TGCAGTGCCACGGCAGGGACAGCTAGCACAGATACGCAGTATTTT
TRBJ1-6 | - | - | TRBV7-2 | CASSPVTQGLPLHF | TGTGCCAGCAGCCCTGTAACGCAGGGTCTACCCCTCCACTTT
TRBJ2-1 | medium-sized | - | TRBV7-2 | CASSLVSASYNEQFF | TGTGCCAGCAGCTTAGTTTCAGCCTCCTACAATGAGCAGTTCTTC
TRBJ2-7 | medium-sized | - | TRBV2 | CASSVAFQDEQYF | TGTGCCAGCAGTGTAGCTTTCCAAGACGAGCAGTACTTC
TRBJ1-5 | many | - | TRBV2 | CASREDVRPQHF | TGTGCCAGCAGGGAAGACGTCCGGCCCCAGCATTTT
TRBJ1-2 | medium-sized | TRBD1 | TRBV12-3/TRBV12-4 | CASPRAGTGDYGYTF | TGTGCCAGTCCTAGAGCCGGGACAGGAGACTATGGCTACACCTTC
TRBJ1-1 | few | - | TRBV7-2 | CASSSSGYTEAFF | TGTGCCAGCAGCTCTTCGGGGTACACTGAAGCTTTCTTT
TRBJ2-7 | medium-sized | TRBD2 | TRBV7-2 | CASRNPGGPLYEQYF | TGTGCCAGCAGGAATCCGGGAGGACCTCTATACGAGCAGTACTTC
TRBJ1-2 | - | TRBD1 | TRBV20-1 | CSTNSFPGTETPYGYTF | TGCAGTACCAATTCATTTCCCGGGACAGAGACTCCCTATGGCTACACCTTC
TRBJ1-1 | medium-sized | - | TRBV20-1 | CSASQGATEAFF | TGCAGTGCTAGTCAGGGAGCCACTGAAGCTTTCTTT
TRBJ2-7 | few | - | TRBV4-3 | CASSQEGTPTYEQYF | TGCGCCAGCAGCCAAGAAGGGACACCTACCTACGAGCAGTACTTC